This TCR beta chain was identified during a study of T cells in Graves' hyperthyroidism and ophthalmopathy. This clonotype was recorded a few times. Amplified TCR beta CDR3 regions derived from RNA transcripts. The TCR CDR3 was amplified in a first-round RT-PCR using the HTBI primer set. TCRdb re-derived calls from the multiplex PCR reads in MiXCR, one entry per CDR3 protein. The sample holds about 640,000 distinct CDR3 sequences, 45% seen once. CDR1 is MDHEN, CDR2 SYDVKM, per germline. V lost 6 bases, J lost 5 bases, and 5 bases lay in between. This CDR3 has 10 residues. Input material: peripheral blood or thyroid tissue (not recorded which). This receptor was taken from an adult man with Graves' disease, either hyperthyroidism or ophthalmopathy (not recorded which). The genes are TRBV28 and TRBJ2-7; D unresolved. CDR3 in amino acids: CASSGDEQYF. The CDR3, as DNA: TGTGCCAGCAGCGGCGACGAGCAGTACTTC.